These 28 T cell receptor beta chains originate from one sample sequenced in a study of cytomegalovirus exposure and HLA in healthy donors. Use of 60 Vbeta and 13 Jbeta primers characterized the PCR. This table comes from immunoSEQ multiplex PCR, and its TCRdb copy is limited to in-frame clones, with some not included. Among under 250,000 clones listed, roughly 79% were seen once. Sequencing input: PBMCs. These receptor sequences come from a young man in good health and CMV-seronegative.

V gene TRBV7-2 combines with J gene TRBJ1-4, with TRBD1 matching over 8 bases. CDR1 and CDR2 (germline): SGHTA, FQGNSA. V lost 4 bases to trimming and J lost 13 bases; unmatched junction nucleotides: 23. This CDR3 region has 18 residues. This CDR3 is CASSSSRVLTGVMGILFF. DNA of the CDR3: TGTGCCAGCAGCTCCTCCCGGGTCCTGACAGGGGTAATGGGGATACTGTTTTTT.

This clone was detected a few times. The V gene is TRBV19, the J gene TRBJ2-1, with D hard to call. Deletions cut 0 bases from V and 16 bases from J, with 16 bases between. The CDR3 is made up of 13 amino acids. Per the germline V gene, CDR1 is LNHDA and CDR2 is SQIVND (reference sequence). This CDR3 is CASSIDSREVSFF. The CDR3 DNA sequence: TGTGCCAGTAGTATAGATTCGAGAGAGGTCTCTTTCTTC.

This clone has just a few counts. V usage is TRBV19 and J usage is TRBJ1-5; perhaps TRBD1 as D (6 bases). This CDR3 is built from 14 residues. The germline V gene encodes CDR1 LNHDA and CDR2 SQIVND (reference sequence). V was shortened by 5 bases and J by 7 bases, with 15 bases between the two germline ends. The CDR3 DNA follows: TGTGCCAGTAGTTATATACAGGGCGGGCAGCCCCAGCATTTT. It specifies CASSYIQGGQPQHF.

The chain joins TRBV2 to TRBJ2-1; 8 nucleotides agree with TRBD2. Looked up from germline, CDR1 is SNHLY and CDR2 is FYNNEI. The CDR3 covers 12 residues. Trimming took 5 bases from V and 15 from J; bases not matched to a gene: 9. The CDR3: CASSLSGKSTFF. The CDR3 coding sequence is TGTGCCAGCAGTCTTAGCGGGAAGAGCACGTTCTTC.

The CDR3 nucleotides are TGCGCCAGCAGCGCTAGGAGCACAGATACGCAGTATTTT. It yields the protein CASSARSTDTQYF. The J gene is TRBJ2-3, the V gene TRBV5-1; D gene ambiguous. Trimming pared 4 bases from V and 0 bases from J, leaving 6 bases between. Looked up from germline, CDR1 is SGHRS and CDR2 is YFSETQ. The CDR3 totals 13 residues. Together with reference TRBV5-1 and TRBJ2-3, the CDR3 gives the full variable domain: KAGVTQTPRYLIKTRGQQVTLSCSPISGHRSVSWYQQTPGQGLQFLFEYFSETQRNKGNFPGRFSGRQFSNSRSEMNVSTLELGDSALYLCASSARSTDTQYFGPGTRLTVL.

This chain uses TRBV7-2 with TRBJ2-1; 9 positions match TRBD1. V was clipped by 0 bases and J by 4 bases; unmatched bases: 1. The CDR3 has 15 amino acids. Germline CDR1 is SGHTA and CDR2 is FQGNSA. The chain's CDR3 is CASSLAGQGYNEQFF. The CDR3 DNA follows: TGTGCCAGCAGCTTAGCGGGACAGGGTTACAATGAGCAGTTCTTC. Looking up the rest from reference TRBV7-2 and TRBJ2-1 gives the full variable domain: GAGVSQSPSNKVTEKGKDVELRCDPISGHTALYWYRQSLGQGLEFLIYFQGNSAPDKSGLPSDRFSAERTGGSVSTLTIQRTQQEDSAVYLCASSLAGQGYNEQFFGPGTRLTVL.

The chain employs TRBV2 and TRBJ2-1; TRBD2 matches at 13 bases. This CDR3 contains 14 residues. The germline V gene has CDR1 SNHLY and CDR2 FYNNEI. Trimming at V came to 4 bases and at J to 9 bases, leaving 3 bases not matched to a gene. This CDR3 is CASSGGLAGIEQFF. The CDR3 nucleotides read TGTGCCAGCAGTGGGGGACTAGCGGGAATTGAGCAGTTCTTC.

The chain carries TRBV7-2 and TRBJ2-7; TRBD2 agrees at 11 bases. This CDR3 contains 15 residues. Germline V lookup: CDR1 SGHTA, CDR2 FQGNSA. With V trimmed by 6 bases and J by 2 bases, 6 bases remained unmatched. CDR3 in amino acids: CASRQGLAETYEQYF. DNA of the CDR3: TGTGCCAGCAGGCAGGGACTAGCGGAAACCTACGAGCAGTACTTC.

The rearrangement joins TRBV29-1 to TRBJ1-4, with 7 bases matching TRBD1. Germline CDR1 and CDR2: SQVTM and ANQGSEA. The length of the CDR3 is 14 residues. V lost 3 bases, J lost 7 bases, and 8 bases stayed unmatched. CDR3 amino acids: CSVDLGQTTEKLFF. CDR3 sequence (DNA): TGCAGCGTTGACTTGGGACAGACCACTGAAAAACTGTTTTTT.

The gene calls are TRBV6-5 and TRBJ2-6, with D unresolved. The CDR3 totals 15 residues. The germline CDR1 and CDR2 sequences are MNHEY and SVGAGI. V was trimmed by 2 bases and J by 3 bases, leaving 8 bases between them. This chain's CDR3 is CASSYQVGGANVLTF. The CDR3 DNA reads TGTGCCAGCAGTTACCAGGTCGGTGGGGCCAACGTCCTGACTTTC.

V usage is TRBV29-1 and J usage is TRBJ2-2; maybe TRBD1 (5 bases). V was shortened by 3 bases and J by 10 bases, with 9 bases between the two germline ends. Germline loops: CDR1 SQVTM, CDR2 ANQGSEA. This CDR3 contains 11 residues. CDR3: CSVEQGMELFF. For the CDR3, the DNA is TGCAGCGTTGAGCAGGGTATGGAGCTGTTTTTT.

The chain joins TRBV6-1 to TRBJ1-2; D may be TRBD1 (6 bases). The V end was cut by 6 bases, the J end by 8 bases, with 13 bases between. This CDR3 is 12 amino acids long. The germline CDR1 and CDR2 sequences are MNHNS and SASEGT. The CDR3: CASSEPGEGYTF. DNA of the CDR3: TGTGCCAGCAGCGAACCAGGGGAAGGCTACACCTTC.

The chain carries TRBV28 and TRBJ2-3, with TRBD1 matching over 11 bases. CDR3 length equals 15 residues. V shed 4 bases and J 3 bases; nucleotides not matched to a gene: 3. The germline CDR1 and CDR2 sequences are MDHEN and SYDVKM. CDR3 loop: CASSWGQGVTDTQYF. In nucleotides, the CDR3 is TGTGCCAGCAGTTGGGGACAGGGGGTAACAGATACGCAGTATTTT.

The chain recombines TRBV28 with TRBJ2-3; TRBD2 matches at 11 bases. This CDR3 comprises 15 residues. The trim removed 2 bases at V and 4 bases at J, leaving 2 bases unmatched. In germline, CDR1 is MDHEN, CDR2 SYDVKM. In nucleotides, the CDR3 is TGTGCCAGCAGTTTACTAGCGGGAGGTTCAGATACGCAGTATTTT. Its protein product is CASSLLAGGSDTQYF.

The rearrangement joins TRBV5-1 to TRBJ2-2; TRBD2 matches at 8 bases. The germline gives CDR1 SGHRS, CDR2 YFSETQ. This CDR3 has 14 residues. J was trimmed by 1 base and V by 7 bases; bases with no gene match: 3. The CDR3 sequence: CASRLAGNTGELFF. The CDR3 coding sequence is TGCGCCAGCCGCCTAGCGGGGAACACCGGGGAGCTGTTTTTT.

The rearrangement uses TRBV5-4 and TRBJ1-3, with D hard to call. The CDR3 has 15 amino acids. V lost 1 base and J lost 2, with 10 bases in between. Germline-derived CDR1 and CDR2 are SGHNT and YYREEE (reference sequence). This CDR3 is CASSLPGKAGNTIYF. The CDR3 coding sequence is TGTGCCAGCAGCTTGCCGGGAAAGGCTGGAAACACCATATATTTT.

CDR3 loop: CASSRDLQPQHF. The CDR3 nucleotides are TGTGCCAGCAGCCGGGACTTACAGCCCCAGCATTTT. This chain links TRBV7-9 with TRBJ1-5; D is possibly TRBD1 (5 bases). Germline CDR1 and CDR2: SEHNR and FQNEAQ (reference sequence). This CDR3 region has 12 residues. The V end was cut by 5 bases, the J end by 7 bases, with 9 bases between.

The chain has TRBV18 and TRBJ1-4, with a weak D call TRBD1 (6 bases). The CDR3 contains 18 residues. Germline loops: CDR1 KGHSH, CDR2 LQKENI. The V and J ends lost 3 bases and 0 bases respectively, with 17 bases between them. The CDR3 bases are TGTGCCAGCTCACCCTGGGCCCCCGGACAGTCAACTAATGAAAAACTGTTTTTT. It yields the protein CASSPWAPGQSTNEKLFF.

The chain uses TRBV25-1 and TRBJ1-2; tentative D call: TRBD1 (6 bases). CDR3 length: 13 residues. V was shortened by 4 bases and J by 8 bases, with 14 bases between the two germline ends. Germline V lookup: CDR1 MGHDK, CDR2 SYGVNS. The CDR3 is CASSGGGLGGYTF. The CDR3 nucleotides are TGTGCCAGCAGTGGGGGGGGGCTGGGAGGCTACACCTTC.

The J gene is TRBJ1-1, the V gene TRBV7-3, with 10 bases lining up with TRBD1. V trimming: 4 bases; J trimming: 4 bases; junction bases outside the gene matches: 9. CDR1 is SGHTA and CDR2 is FQGTGA in the germline V gene. The CDR3 is 16 residues long. This CDR3 is CASSSTGGPKTTEAFF. The CDR3 DNA reads as TGTGCCAGCAGCTCGACAGGGGGCCCTAAGACCACTGAAGCTTTCTTT.

The chain links TRBV28 to TRBJ2-7; D remains unclear. The CDR3 spans 12 residues. Germline CDR1 reads MDHEN; CDR2 reads SYDVKM. V was trimmed by 2 bases and J by 12 bases, leaving 14 bases between them. The chain's CDR3 is CASSLIGGSRYF. DNA for the CDR3: TGTGCCAGCAGTTTAATTGGCGGCTCCCGGTACTTC.

In regard to this clone: Other DNA sequences in the same sample also yield this CDR3. V gene TRBV5-1 combines with J gene TRBJ2-7; D is perhaps TRBD2 (6 bases). The CDR3 extends over 13 amino acids. V lost 0 bases and J 6 bases, leaving 10 bases between the germline ends. Per the germline V gene, CDR1 is SGHRS and CDR2 is YFSETQ. CDR3 DNA: TGCGCCAGCAGCTTGGATAGGGGAGGCGAGCAGTACTTC. It specifies CASSLDRGGEQYF.

This sequence joins TRBV5-6 and TRBJ2-7; D possibly corresponds to TRBD2 (6 bases). V dropped 1 base and J dropped 2 bases, with 10 bases sitting between them. Germline CDR1 is SGHDT and CDR2 is YYEEEE. The CDR3 length is 14 residues. The DNA for the CDR3 is TGTGCCAGCAGCTTGTATCGCGGGACCTACGAGCAGTACTTC. This gives the protein CASSLYRGTYEQYF. Full variable domain (remainder filled in from reference TRBV5-6 and TRBJ2-7): DAGVTQSPTHLIKTRGQQVTLRCSPKSGHDTVSWYQQALGQGPQFIFQYYEEEERQRGNFPDRFSGHQFPNYSSELNVNALLLGDSALYLCASSLYRGTYEQYFGPGTRLTVT.

This chain joins TRBV18 and TRBJ2-1, with D tentatively TRBD2 (6 bases). The CDR3 is 15 residues long. Looked up from germline, CDR1 is KGHSH and CDR2 is LQKENI. Trimming cost V 2 bases and J 7 bases, with 15 bases left between them. The CDR3 DNA is TGTGCCAGCTCACCAAGGCTAGCGCCCGAAAATGAGCAGTTCTTC. As protein: CASSPRLAPENEQFF.

CDR3 bases: TGTGCCAGCAGTGAGGCCCGCGGTGGAGCCAACGTCCTGACTTTC. It is translated as CASSEARGGANVLTF. V usage is TRBV2 and J usage is TRBJ2-6; D gene uncertain. Trimming took off 3 bases at V and 7 bases at J, with 13 bases between the two ends. The CDR3 loop spans 15 amino acids. Germline CDR1 and CDR2: SNHLY and FYNNEI.

This clone is a singleton in its sample. This chain connects TRBV6-6 to TRBJ1-1; 9 positions agree with TRBD1. This CDR3 spans 14 amino acids. V dropped 6 bases and J dropped 4; count of bases not matched to a gene: 6. Looked up from germline, CDR1 is MNHNY and CDR2 is SVGAGI (reference sequence). The CDR3 sequence: CASRKTGGITEAFF. As DNA, the CDR3 is TGTGCCAGCAGAAAGACAGGGGGTATCACTGAAGCTTTCTTT.

The gene calls are TRBV5-1 and TRBJ2-5; D is possibly TRBD1 (6 bases). The V gene's germline CDR1 is SGHRS and CDR2 YFSETQ. The CDR3 is 14 amino acids. V was cut by 4 bases and J by 0 bases, with 10 bases left in between. The CDR3 here is CASSPGTYQETQYF. The CDR3 DNA reads as TGCGCCAGCAGCCCAGGGACATACCAAGAGACCCAGTACTTC.

This clone was counted a single time. The chain employs TRBV5-1 and TRBJ2-7; D perhaps matches TRBD2 (5 bases). The V and J ends lost 1 base and 5 bases respectively, with 7 bases between them. The CDR3 sequence is 12 residues long. The germline V gene has CDR1 SGHRS and CDR2 YFSETQ. Written as DNA, the CDR3 is TGCGCCAGCAGCTTGCAGGAGGACGAGCAGTACTTC. Protein: CASSLQEDEQYF.